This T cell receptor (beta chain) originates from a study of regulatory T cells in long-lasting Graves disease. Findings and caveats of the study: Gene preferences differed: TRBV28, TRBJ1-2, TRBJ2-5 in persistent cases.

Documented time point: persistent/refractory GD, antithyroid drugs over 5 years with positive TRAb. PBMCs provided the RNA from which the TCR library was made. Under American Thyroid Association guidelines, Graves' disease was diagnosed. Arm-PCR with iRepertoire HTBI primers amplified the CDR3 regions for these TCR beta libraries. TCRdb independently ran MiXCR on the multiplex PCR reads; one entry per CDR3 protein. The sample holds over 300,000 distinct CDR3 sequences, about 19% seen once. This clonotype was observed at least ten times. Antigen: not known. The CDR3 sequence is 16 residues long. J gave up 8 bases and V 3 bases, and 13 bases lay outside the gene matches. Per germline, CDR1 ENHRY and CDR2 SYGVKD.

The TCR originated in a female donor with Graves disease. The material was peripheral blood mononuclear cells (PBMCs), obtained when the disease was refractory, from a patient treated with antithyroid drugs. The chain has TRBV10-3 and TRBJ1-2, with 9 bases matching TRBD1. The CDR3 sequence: CAISDRSGTGTGGYTF. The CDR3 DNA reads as TGTGCCATCAGTGATCGTAGCGGGACAGGGACCGGGGGCTACACCTTC.